The 5 T cell receptor beta chains below were found in one sample sequenced in a study of technical replicates of blood from several donors. Sequencing was performed with immunoSEQ multiplex PCR; in TCRdb, only in-frame clones are kept and a portion is missing. The sample includes more than 65,000 clones, around four fifths seen only once; the top ten take around 3.9%. The sample consisted of PBMCs. All receptors derive from a human donor in good health. Some clones in this sample may be carry-over from other donors' samples.

The chain joins TRBV2 to TRBJ2-1; D is possibly TRBD2 (7 bases). Trimming took off 8 bases at V and 8 bases at J, with 22 bases between the two ends. The length of the CDR3 is 15 residues. Germline V gives CDR1 SNHLY, CDR2 FYNNEI. As DNA, the CDR3 is TGTGCCAGCGGGGGGGCGACTAGTCCCGCTTATGAGCAGTTCTTC. It yields the protein CASGGATSPAYEQFF. The full variable domain, with the rest looked up from reference TRBV2 and TRBJ2-1, is EPEVTQTPSHQVTQMGQEVILRCVPISNHLYFYWYRQILGQKVEFLVSFYNNEISEKSEIFDDQFSVERPDGSNFTLKIRSTKLEDSAMYFCASGGATSPAYEQFFGPGTRLTVL.

The chain carries TRBV18 and TRBJ2-2, with TRBD2 matching over 8 bases. The V and J ends lost 5 bases and 2 bases, in that order; junction bases with no gene match: 7. The CDR3 totals 16 residues. Germline V gives CDR1 KGHSH, CDR2 LQKENI. CDR3 bases: TGTGCCAGCTCATCACGACTAGCGTCCAACACCGGGGAGCTGTTTTTT. This gives the protein CASSSRLASNTGELFF.

The chain carries TRBV25-1 and TRBJ2-7; the D is unclear. The V gene's germline CDR1 is MGHDK and CDR2 SYGVNS. V was clipped by 3 bases and J by 4 bases, with 10 bases between them. The CDR3 runs to 13 residues. CDR3 amino acids: CASSDQYLYEQYF. The CDR3 DNA reads TGTGCCAGCAGTGACCAGTACCTGTACGAGCAGTACTTC.

This clone was counted at least ten times. This chain joins TRBV6-4 and TRBJ2-1; TRBD2 matches at 9 bases. This CDR3 has 15 amino acids. Germline trimming cut 5 bases from V and 3 bases from J; bases unmatched to any gene: 5. Germline V gene data show CDR1 as MRHNA and CDR2 as SNTAGT. The CDR3, as DNA: TGTGCCAGCAGTAATAGCGGGGGAGACTACAATGAGCAGTTCTTC. Amino acids: CASSNSGGDYNEQFF.

The chain links TRBV9 to TRBJ2-1, with 11 bases aligning to TRBD2. V lost 0 bases to trimming and J lost 3 bases; unmatched junction nucleotides: 2. The CDR3 length is 16 residues. Per germline, CDR1 SGDLS and CDR2 YYNGEE. The CDR3 DNA sequence: TGTGCCAGCAGCGTAGGACTAGCGGGGATCTACAATGAGCAGTTCTTC. Its protein is CASSVGLAGIYNEQFF.